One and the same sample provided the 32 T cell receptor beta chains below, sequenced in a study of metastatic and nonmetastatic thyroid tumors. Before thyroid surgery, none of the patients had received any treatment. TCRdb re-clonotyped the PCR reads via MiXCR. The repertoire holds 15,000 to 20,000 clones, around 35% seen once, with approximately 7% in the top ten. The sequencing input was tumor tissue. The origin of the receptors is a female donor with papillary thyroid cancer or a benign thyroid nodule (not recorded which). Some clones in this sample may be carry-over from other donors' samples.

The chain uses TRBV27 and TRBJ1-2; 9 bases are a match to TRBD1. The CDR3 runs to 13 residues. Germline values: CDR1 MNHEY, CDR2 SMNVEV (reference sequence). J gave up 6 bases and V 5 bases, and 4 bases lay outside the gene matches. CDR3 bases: TGTGCCAGCAGTCCGACAGGGGGGGATGGCTACACCTTC. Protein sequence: CASSPTGGDGYTF.

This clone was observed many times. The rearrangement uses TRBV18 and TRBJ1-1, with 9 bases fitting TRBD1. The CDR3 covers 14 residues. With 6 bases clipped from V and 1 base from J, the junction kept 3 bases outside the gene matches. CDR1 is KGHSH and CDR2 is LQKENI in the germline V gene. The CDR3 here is CASSGQGTNTEAFF. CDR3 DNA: TGTGCCAGCTCCGGACAGGGGACGAACACTGAAGCTTTCTTT.

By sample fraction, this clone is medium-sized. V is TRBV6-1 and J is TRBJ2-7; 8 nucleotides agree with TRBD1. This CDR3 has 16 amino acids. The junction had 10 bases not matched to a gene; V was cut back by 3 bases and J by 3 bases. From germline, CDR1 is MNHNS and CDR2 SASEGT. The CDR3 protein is CASSEKLRQGFYEQYF. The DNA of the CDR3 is TGTGCCAGCAGTGAGAAGCTGAGACAGGGGTTCTACGAGCAGTACTTC.

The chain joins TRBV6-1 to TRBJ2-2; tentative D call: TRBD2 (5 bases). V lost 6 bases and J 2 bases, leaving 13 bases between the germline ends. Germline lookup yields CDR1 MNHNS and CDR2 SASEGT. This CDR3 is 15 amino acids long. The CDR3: CASSSDFPNTGELFF. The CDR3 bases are TGTGCCAGCAGCTCGGACTTTCCAAACACCGGGGAGCTGTTTTTT.

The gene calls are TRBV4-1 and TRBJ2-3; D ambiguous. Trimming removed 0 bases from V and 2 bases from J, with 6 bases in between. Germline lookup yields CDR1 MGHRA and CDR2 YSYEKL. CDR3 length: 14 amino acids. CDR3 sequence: CASSQELITDTQYF. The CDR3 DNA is TGCGCCAGCAGCCAAGAACTGATCACAGATACGCAGTATTTT.

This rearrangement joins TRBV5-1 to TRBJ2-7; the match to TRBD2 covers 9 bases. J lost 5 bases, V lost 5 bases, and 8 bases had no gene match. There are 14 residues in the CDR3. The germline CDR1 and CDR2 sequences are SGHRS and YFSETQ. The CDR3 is CASRDLAGSDEQYF. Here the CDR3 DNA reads TGCGCCAGCAGAGACCTAGCGGGAAGCGACGAGCAGTACTTC. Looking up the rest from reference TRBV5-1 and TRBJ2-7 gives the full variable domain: KAGVTQTPRYLIKTRGQQVTLSCSPISGHRSVSWYQQTPGQGLQFLFEYFSETQRNKGNFPGRFSGRQFSNSRSEMNVSTLELGDSALYLCASRDLAGSDEQYFGPGTRLTVT.

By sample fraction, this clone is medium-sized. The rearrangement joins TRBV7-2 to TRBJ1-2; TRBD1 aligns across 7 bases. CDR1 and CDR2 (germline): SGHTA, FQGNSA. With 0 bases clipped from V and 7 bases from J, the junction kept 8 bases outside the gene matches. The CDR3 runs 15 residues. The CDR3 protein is CASSLARTGEGGYTF. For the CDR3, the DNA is TGTGCCAGCAGCTTAGCCCGGACAGGAGAGGGTGGCTACACCTTC.

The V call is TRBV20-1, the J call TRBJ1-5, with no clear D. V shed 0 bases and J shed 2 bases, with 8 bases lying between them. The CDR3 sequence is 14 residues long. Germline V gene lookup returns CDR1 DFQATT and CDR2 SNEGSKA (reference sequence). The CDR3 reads CSARDRRGNQPQHF. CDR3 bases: TGCAGTGCTAGAGATCGGCGAGGCAATCAGCCCCAGCATTTT.

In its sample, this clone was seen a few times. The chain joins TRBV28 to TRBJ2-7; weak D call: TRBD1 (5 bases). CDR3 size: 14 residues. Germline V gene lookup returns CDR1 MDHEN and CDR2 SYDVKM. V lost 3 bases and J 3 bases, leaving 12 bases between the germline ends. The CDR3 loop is CASSFLETDYEQYF. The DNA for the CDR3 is TGTGCCAGCAGTTTCCTCGAGACAGACTACGAGCAGTACTTC. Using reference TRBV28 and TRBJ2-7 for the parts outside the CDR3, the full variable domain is DVKVTQSSRYLVKRTGEKVFLECVQDMDHENMFWYRQDPGLGLRLIYFSYDVKMKEKGDIPEGYSVSREKKERFSLILESASTNQTSMYLCASSFLETDYEQYFGPGTRLTVT.

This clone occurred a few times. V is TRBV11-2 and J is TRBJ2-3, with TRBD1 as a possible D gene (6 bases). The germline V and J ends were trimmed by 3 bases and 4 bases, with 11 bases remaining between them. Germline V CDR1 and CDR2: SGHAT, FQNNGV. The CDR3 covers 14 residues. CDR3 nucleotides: TGTGCCAGCAGCTTTAGGAACAGGGCAGATACGCAGTATTTT. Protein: CASSFRNRADTQYF.

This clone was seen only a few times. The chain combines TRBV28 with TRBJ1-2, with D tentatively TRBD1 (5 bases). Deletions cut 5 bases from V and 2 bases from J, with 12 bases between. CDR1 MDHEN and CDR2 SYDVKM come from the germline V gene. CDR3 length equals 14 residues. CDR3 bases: TGTGCCAGCAGTCCCATGGGGGAGAACTATGGCTACACCTTC. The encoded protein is CASSPMGENYGYTF.

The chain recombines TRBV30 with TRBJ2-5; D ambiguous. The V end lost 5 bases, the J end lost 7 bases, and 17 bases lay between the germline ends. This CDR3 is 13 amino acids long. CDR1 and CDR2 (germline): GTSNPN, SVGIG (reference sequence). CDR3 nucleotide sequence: TGTGCCTGGGGTCTAGGTCCGGAAGGGACCCAGTACTTC. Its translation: CAWGLGPEGTQYF.

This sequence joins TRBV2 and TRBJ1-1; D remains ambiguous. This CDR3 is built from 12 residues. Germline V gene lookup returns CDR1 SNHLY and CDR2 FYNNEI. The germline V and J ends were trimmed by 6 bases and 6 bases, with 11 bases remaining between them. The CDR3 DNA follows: TGTGCCAGCAGCGTGGACGGACCTGAAGCTTTCTTT. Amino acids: CASSVDGPEAFF. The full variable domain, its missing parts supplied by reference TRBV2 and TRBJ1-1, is EPEVTQTPSHQVTQMGQEVILRCVPISNHLYFYWYRQILGQKVEFLVSFYNNEISEKSEIFDDQFSVERPDGSNFTLKIRSTKLEDSAMYFCASSVDGPEAFFGQGTRLTVV.

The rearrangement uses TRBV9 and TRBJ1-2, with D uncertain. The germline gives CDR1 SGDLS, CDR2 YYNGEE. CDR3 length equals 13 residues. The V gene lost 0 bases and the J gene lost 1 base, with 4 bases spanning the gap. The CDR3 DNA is TGTGCCAGCAGCGTAGGAATTAACTATGGCTACACCTTC. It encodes CASSVGINYGYTF.

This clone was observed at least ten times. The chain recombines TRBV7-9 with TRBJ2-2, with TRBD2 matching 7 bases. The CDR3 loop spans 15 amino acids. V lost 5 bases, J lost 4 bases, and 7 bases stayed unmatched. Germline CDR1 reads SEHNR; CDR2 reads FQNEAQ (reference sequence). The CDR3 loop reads CASSLTSTSTGELFF. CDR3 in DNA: TGTGCCAGCAGCCTGACTAGCACCAGCACCGGGGAGCTGTTTTTT.

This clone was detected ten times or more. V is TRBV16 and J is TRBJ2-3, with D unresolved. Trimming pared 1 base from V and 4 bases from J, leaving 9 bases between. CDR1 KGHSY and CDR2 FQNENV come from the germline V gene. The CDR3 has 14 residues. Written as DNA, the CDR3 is TGTGCCAGCAGCCAATGGGCGCCCTCAGATACGCAGTATTTT. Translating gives CASSQWAPSDTQYF. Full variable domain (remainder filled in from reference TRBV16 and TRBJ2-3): GEEVAQTPKHLVRGEGQKAKLYCAPIKGHSYVFWYQQVLKNEFKFLISFQNENVFDETGMPKERFSAKCLPNSPCSLEIQATKLEDSAVYFCASSQWAPSDTQYFGPGTRLTVL.

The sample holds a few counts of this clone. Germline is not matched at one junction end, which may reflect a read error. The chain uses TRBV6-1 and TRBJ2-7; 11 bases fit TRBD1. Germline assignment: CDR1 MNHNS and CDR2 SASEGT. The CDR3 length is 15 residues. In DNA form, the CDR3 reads TGTGCCAGCAGTATGGACAGGGGGCTATCCTACGATCAGTACTTC. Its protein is CASSMDRGLSYDQYF.

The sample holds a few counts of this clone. For the CDR3, the DNA is TGTGCCAGCAGTTTACAGGGACTAGGGCCTAACGAGCAGTACTTC. It encodes CASSLQGLGPNEQYF. This chain connects TRBV28 to TRBJ2-7, with 8 bases identical to TRBD2. Germline values: CDR1 MDHEN, CDR2 SYDVKM. The CDR3 runs 15 residues. V shed 2 bases, J shed 5 bases, and the junction held 8 bases outside the gene matches.

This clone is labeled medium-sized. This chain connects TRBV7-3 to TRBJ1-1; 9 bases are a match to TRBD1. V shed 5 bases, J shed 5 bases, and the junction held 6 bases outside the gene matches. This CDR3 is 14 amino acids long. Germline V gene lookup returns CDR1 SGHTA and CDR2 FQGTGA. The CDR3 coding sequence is TGTGCCAGCAGCCAAGGACAGGGGCATACTGAAGCTTTCTTT. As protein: CASSQGQGHTEAFF.

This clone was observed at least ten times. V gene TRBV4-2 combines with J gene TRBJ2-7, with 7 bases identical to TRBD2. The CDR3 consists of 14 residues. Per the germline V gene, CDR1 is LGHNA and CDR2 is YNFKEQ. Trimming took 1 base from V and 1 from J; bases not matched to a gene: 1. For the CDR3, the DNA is TGTGCCAGCAGCCAAGCGGGGGGATCCTACGAGCAGTACTTC. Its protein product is CASSQAGGSYEQYF.

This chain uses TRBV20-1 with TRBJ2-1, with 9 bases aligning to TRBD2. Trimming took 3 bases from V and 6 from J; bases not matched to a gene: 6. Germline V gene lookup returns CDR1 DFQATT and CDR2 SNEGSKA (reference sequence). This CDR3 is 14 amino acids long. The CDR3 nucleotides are TGCAGTGCTAGTTTACTAGCGGGCCTCAATGAGCAGTTCTTC. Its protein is CSASLLAGLNEQFF.

The CDR3: CASSWTSGSDEQYF. DNA for the CDR3: TGTGCCAGCAGCTGGACTAGCGGGAGTGACGAGCAGTACTTC. This sequence joins TRBV5-5 and TRBJ2-7, with TRBD2 identical over 13 bases. Looked up from germline, CDR1 is SGHKS and CDR2 is YYEKEE (reference sequence). The CDR3 totals 14 residues. The V segment lost 3 bases and the J segment 5 bases; nucleotides outside the gene matches: 2.

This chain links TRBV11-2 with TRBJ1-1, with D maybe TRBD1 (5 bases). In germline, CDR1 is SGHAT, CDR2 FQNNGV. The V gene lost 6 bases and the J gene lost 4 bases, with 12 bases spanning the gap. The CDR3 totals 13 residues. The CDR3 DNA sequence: TGTGCCAGCAGTCCTCGGGGGTCCACTGAAGCTTTCTTT. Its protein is CASSPRGSTEAFF.

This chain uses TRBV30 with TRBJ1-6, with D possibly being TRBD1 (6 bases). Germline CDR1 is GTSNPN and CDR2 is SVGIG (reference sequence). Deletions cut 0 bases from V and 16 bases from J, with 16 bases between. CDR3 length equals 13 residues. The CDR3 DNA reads TGTGCCTGGAGTGTACGCCGGGACAAAGGGCTCCACTTT. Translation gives CAWSVRRDKGLHF.

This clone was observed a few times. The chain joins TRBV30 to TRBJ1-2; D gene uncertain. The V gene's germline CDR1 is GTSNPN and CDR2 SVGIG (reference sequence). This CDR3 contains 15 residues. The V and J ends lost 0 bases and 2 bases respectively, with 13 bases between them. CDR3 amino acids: CAWSVPGVGNYGYTF. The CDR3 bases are TGTGCCTGGAGTGTACCCGGGGTGGGGAACTATGGCTACACCTTC.

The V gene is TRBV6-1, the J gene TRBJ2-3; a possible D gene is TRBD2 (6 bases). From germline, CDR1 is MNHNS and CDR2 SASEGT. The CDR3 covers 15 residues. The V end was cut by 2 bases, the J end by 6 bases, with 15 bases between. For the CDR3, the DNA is TGTGCCAGCAGTGAAAATGTCGGGAGTGGGGATACGCAGTATTTT. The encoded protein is CASSENVGSGDTQYF.

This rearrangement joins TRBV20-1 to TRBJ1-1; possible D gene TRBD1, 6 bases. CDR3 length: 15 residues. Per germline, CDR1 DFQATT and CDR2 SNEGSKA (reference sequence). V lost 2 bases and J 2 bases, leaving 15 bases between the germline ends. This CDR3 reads CSARYHIGGNTEAFF. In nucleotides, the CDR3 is TGCAGTGCTAGATATCACATAGGGGGTAACACTGAAGCTTTCTTT.

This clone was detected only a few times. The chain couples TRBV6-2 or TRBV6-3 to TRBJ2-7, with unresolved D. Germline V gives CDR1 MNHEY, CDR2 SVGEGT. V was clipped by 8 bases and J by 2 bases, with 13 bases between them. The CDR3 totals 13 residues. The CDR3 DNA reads TGTGCCAGCGAGTCCCTCCAGACCTACGAGCAGTACTTC. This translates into CASESLQTYEQYF.

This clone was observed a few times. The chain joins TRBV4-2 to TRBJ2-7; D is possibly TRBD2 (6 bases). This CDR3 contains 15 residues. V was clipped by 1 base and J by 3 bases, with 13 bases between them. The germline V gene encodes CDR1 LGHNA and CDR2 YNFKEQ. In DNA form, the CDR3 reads TGTGCCAGCAGCCAAGGGGGGTACGGGGGCTACGAGCAGTACTTC. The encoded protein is CASSQGGYGGYEQYF.

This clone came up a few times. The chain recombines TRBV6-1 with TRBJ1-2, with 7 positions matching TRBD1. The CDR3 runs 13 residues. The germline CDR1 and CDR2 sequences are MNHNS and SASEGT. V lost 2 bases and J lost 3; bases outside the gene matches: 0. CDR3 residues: CASSEQGDYGYTF. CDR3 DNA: TGTGCCAGCAGTGAACAGGGGGACTATGGCTACACCTTC.

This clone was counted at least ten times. CDR3 residues: CAWRQDAQPSSGANVLTF. In DNA, the CDR3 is TGTGCCTGGAGGCAGGACGCTCAACCCAGCTCTGGGGCCAACGTCCTGACTTTC. This rearrangement joins TRBV30 to TRBJ2-6; no definite D call. V lost 3 bases to trimming and J lost 0 bases, with 18 bases between them. Germline V gives CDR1 GTSNPN, CDR2 SVGIG (reference sequence). CDR3 length: 18 amino acids.

The CDR3 DNA sequence: TGTGCCAGCAGCCCCAGGGGCGGTCACACTGAAGCTTTCTTT. Protein: CASSPRGGHTEAFF. The chain recombines TRBV3-1 with TRBJ1-1; tentative D call: TRBD1 (6 bases). V was pared by 4 bases and J by 3 bases, with 12 bases between. CDR1 and CDR2 (germline): LGHDT, YNNKEL (reference sequence). This CDR3 region has 14 residues.